These 21 T cell receptor beta chains were all obtained from the same sample, sequenced in a study of cytomegalovirus exposure and HLA in healthy donors. The primer mix had 60 Vbeta and 13 Jbeta primers. Some clones are missing from TCRdb's copy, which holds only in-frame ones; the method was immunoSEQ multiplex PCR. The sample lists 250,000 to 300,000 clones; 84% were seen once. The specimen sequenced was PBMCs. These receptors all come from a woman aged 40 to 50 in good health and CMV-seropositive.

V and J are TRBV7-2 and TRBJ2-7, with TRBD2 matching over 10 bases. Looked up from germline, CDR1 is SGHTA and CDR2 is FQGNSA. J gave up 1 base and V 5 bases, and 8 bases lay outside the gene matches. The CDR3 length is 16 residues. The CDR3 DNA reads TGTGCCAGCAGCAGAACCGGGACTAGCGCTTCCTACGAGCAGTACTTC. The encoded protein is CASSRTGTSASYEQYF.

The CDR3 is CASSYSFQGAYEQYF. The CDR3 bases are TGTGCCAGCAGTTACTCTTTCCAGGGCGCCTACGAGCAGTACTTC. V usage is TRBV6-5 and J usage is TRBJ2-7, with D possibly being TRBD1 (5 bases). Germline-derived CDR1 and CDR2 are MNHEY and SVGAGI. V was shortened by 0 bases and J by 2 bases, with 11 bases between the two germline ends. CDR3 length: 15 residues.

The chain links TRBV10-3 to TRBJ2-1; TRBD2 aligns across 13 bases. The trim removed 6 bases at V and 5 bases at J, leaving 4 bases unmatched. The germline V gene has CDR1 ENHRY and CDR2 SYGVKD. The CDR3 extends over 15 amino acids. The DNA of the CDR3 is TGTGCCATCAGCGAACTAGCGGGAGGGGACAATGAGCAGTTCTTC. It encodes CAISELAGGDNEQFF.

This clone was recorded only once. A junction boundary mismatches the germline segment, possibly from a read error. The rearrangement links TRBV6-6 to TRBJ2-7; 10 bases line up with TRBD2. The length of the CDR3 is 15 residues. Germline V lookup: CDR1 MNHNY, CDR2 SVGAGI (reference sequence). In DNA, the CDR3 is TGTGCCAGCAGTGGAGGACTAGCGGAAGCCTACGAGCAGTGCTTC. This gives the protein CASSGGLAEAYEQCF.

CDR3 sequence (DNA): TGTGCCAGCAGCTTCTCCGGGTCCACTGAAGCTTTCTTT. Translated, it gives CASSFSGSTEAFF. The chain has TRBV7-2 and TRBJ1-1; D is uncertain. Germline assignment: CDR1 SGHTA and CDR2 FQGNSA. The V end lost 3 bases, the J end lost 4 bases, and 9 bases lay between the germline ends. CDR3 length: 13 residues.

This chain uses TRBV19 with TRBJ1-2; no firm D call. This CDR3 region has 13 residues. Germline V gives CDR1 LNHDA, CDR2 SQIVND (reference sequence). V was cut by 0 bases and J by 5 bases, with 7 bases left in between. CDR3 in amino acids: CASSIEGAYGYTF. CDR3 nucleotide sequence: TGTGCCAGTAGTATAGAAGGAGCATATGGCTACACCTTC. Full variable domain (rest looked up from reference TRBV19 and TRBJ1-2): DGGITQSPKYLFRKEGQNVTLSCEQNLNHDAMYWYRQDPGQGLRLIYYSQIVNDFQKGDIAEGYSVSREKKESFPLTVTSAQKNPTAFYLCASSIEGAYGYTFGSGTRLTVV.

The V call is TRBV29-1, the J call TRBJ2-5; TRBD2 matches 10 bases. The germline V gene has CDR1 SQVTM and CDR2 ANQGSEA. The junction had 2 bases not matched to a gene; V was cut back by 3 bases and J by 1 base. The CDR3 is 14 residues long. The chain's CDR3 is CSVEVAGGQETQYF. CDR3 nucleotides: TGCAGCGTTGAGGTAGCGGGAGGCCAAGAGACCCAGTACTTC.

For the CDR3, the DNA is TGTGCCAGCAGCTTATATCCTAGCGGGGTCAACAATGAGCAGTTCTTC. It is translated as CASSLYPSGVNNEQFF. The chain uses TRBV7-3 and TRBJ2-1; 9 bases fit TRBD2. The CDR3 is 16 amino acids. Looked up from germline, CDR1 is SGHTA and CDR2 is FQGTGA. V dropped 2 bases and J dropped 5; count of bases not matched to a gene: 7.

The chain links TRBV11-3 to TRBJ2-5; D is ambiguous. Trimming removed 1 base from V and 3 bases from J, with 6 bases in between. The CDR3 sequence is 13 residues long. Per germline, CDR1 SGHNT and CDR2 YENEEA. The DNA for the CDR3 is TGTGCCAGCAGCTTAGGGCCGAAAGAGACCCAGTACTTC. Translating gives CASSLGPKETQYF.

The chain links TRBV21-1 to TRBJ2-7; TRBD2, the table's D call, lacks a check against the DNA. TRBV21-1 constitutes a pseudogene. The CDR3 sequence is 13 residues long. The CDR3 region is CARGRPLSYEQYF. The CDR3 nucleotides are TGTGCCAGGGGGAGGCCACTCTCCTACGAGCAGTACTTC.

The chain employs TRBV27 and TRBJ2-7, with no clear D. Trimming removed 6 bases from V and 0 bases from J, with 15 bases in between. The CDR3 sequence is 15 residues long. Germline lookup yields CDR1 MNHEY and CDR2 SMNVEV (reference sequence). The CDR3 nucleotides are TGTGCCAGCAGAAGAGTCGACACGAGCTCCTACGAGCAGTACTTC. This translates into CASRRVDTSSYEQYF.

The V and J genes are TRBV9 and TRBJ2-3; weak D call: TRBD1 (5 bases). V shed 4 bases and J shed 0 bases, with 12 bases lying between them. This CDR3 has 15 residues. Germline V gives CDR1 SGDLS, CDR2 YYNGEE. CDR3 region: CASSSRTLSTDTQYF. Written as DNA, the CDR3 is TGTGCCAGCAGCTCCCGGACACTCAGCACAGATACGCAGTATTTT.

Only one count was recorded for this clone. The chain carries TRBV9 and TRBJ2-1, with TRBD1 matching 7 bases. The germline V gene encodes CDR1 SGDLS and CDR2 YYNGEE. V was clipped by 3 bases and J by 13 bases; unmatched bases: 4. This CDR3 contains 11 residues. The CDR3 reads CASSASGGQFF. The CDR3 coding sequence is TGTGCCAGCAGCGCCTCAGGGGGACAGTTCTTC.

The chain recombines TRBV11-2 with TRBJ2-2; D may be TRBD2 (6 bases). This CDR3 is 17 amino acids long. Germline CDR1 reads SGHAT; CDR2 reads FQNNGV. V was clipped by 1 base and J by 6 bases, with 18 bases between them. DNA for the CDR3: TGTGCCAGCAGCTTAGTCGGGGGTCGCACTGGGGCCGGGGAGCTGTTTTTT. This encodes CASSLVGGRTGAGELFF.

The chain links TRBV30 to TRBJ1-2, with 11 bases matching TRBD1. Germline V gives CDR1 GTSNPN, CDR2 SVGIG (reference sequence). Germline trimming cut 2 bases from V and 6 bases from J; bases unmatched to any gene: 5. This CDR3 spans 14 amino acids. This CDR3 reads CAWSYGQGADGYTF. The CDR3 DNA reads as TGTGCCTGGAGTTATGGACAGGGGGCTGATGGCTACACCTTC.

The V call is TRBV28, the J call TRBJ1-5, with no clear D. CDR1 is MDHEN and CDR2 is SYDVKM in the germline V gene. The V end was cut by 2 bases, the J end by 3 bases, with 11 bases between. There are 15 residues in the CDR3. DNA of the CDR3: TGTGCCAGCAGTTTAATAGGTACAGACAATCAGCCCCAGCATTTT. It codes for CASSLIGTDNQPQHF. The full variable domain, its missing parts supplied by reference TRBV28 and TRBJ1-5, is DVKVTQSSRYLVKRTGEKVFLECVQDMDHENMFWYRQDPGLGLRLIYFSYDVKMKEKGDIPEGYSVSREKKERFSLILESASTNQTSMYLCASSLIGTDNQPQHFGDGTRLSIL.

A word on this clone: At one end the junction does not follow the germline gene, possibly because of a read error. J is TRBJ1-1 and V is TRBV4-1, with TRBD1 matching over 7 bases. The CDR3 runs 15 residues. Germline CDR1 is MGHRA and CDR2 is YSYEKL. CDR3 protein: CASSQVESGGTEAFF. The DNA for the CDR3 is TGTGCCAGCAGCCAAGTAGAATCAGGGGGCACTGAAGCTTTCTTT.

The rearrangement links TRBV7-2 to TRBJ2-3, with 14 bases lining up with TRBD2. J lost 11 bases, V lost 2 bases, and 6 bases had no gene match. Germline V gene lookup returns CDR1 SGHTA and CDR2 FQGNSA. CDR3 length: 15 amino acids. CDR3 coding DNA: TGTGCCAGCAGCTTACCGGGACTAGCGGGAGCGGGGCAGTATTTT. It encodes CASSLPGLAGAGQYF.

V usage is TRBV19 and J usage is TRBJ1-1; D is perhaps TRBD1 (5 bases). The CDR3 has 14 amino acids. Trimming stripped 8 bases from V and 0 bases from J, with 13 bases between. CDR1 LNHDA and CDR2 SQIVND come from the germline V gene (reference sequence). CDR3 sequence reads: CASGLRGMNTEAFF. CDR3 in DNA: TGTGCCAGTGGCCTCCGGGGGATGAACACTGAAGCTTTCTTT. Filled out from reference TRBV19 and TRBJ1-1, the complete variable domain reads DGGITQSPKYLFRKEGQNVTLSCEQNLNHDAMYWYRQDPGQGLRLIYYSQIVNDFQKGDIAEGYSVSREKKESFPLTVTSAQKNPTAFYLCASGLRGMNTEAFFGQGTRLTVV.

V is TRBV6-6 and J is TRBJ1-1, with D possibly matching TRBD1 (6 bases). CDR3 size: 13 residues. Germline CDR1 MNHNY, CDR2 SVGAGI (reference sequence). V was shortened by 7 bases and J by 4 bases, with 13 bases between the two germline ends. CDR3 DNA sequence: TGTGCCAGCAAGGGGGGGGCGGTCACTGAAGCTTTCTTT. As protein: CASKGGAVTEAFF.

This clone showed up just once. This chain uses TRBV29-1 with TRBJ2-1, with TRBD2 identical over 7 bases. The CDR3 covers 14 residues. Germline V gives CDR1 SQVTM, CDR2 ANQGSEA. Trimming cost V 4 bases and J 0 bases; bases outside gene matches: 3. CDR3 residues: CSVATGGSYNEQFF. For the CDR3, the DNA is TGCAGCGTTGCGACGGGAGGCTCCTACAATGAGCAGTTCTTC.